Each of the 12 T cell receptor beta chains below was sequenced from the same sample in a study of beta chain features in type 1 diabetes. Study-wide points: People with Type 1 diabetes carried modestly yet significantly shorter TCRB CDR3s in all four CD4+ subsets.

These receptors' antigens are unknown. The sequenced template was cDNA made from the entire isolated RNA. Here immunoSEQ multiplex PCR was the method, and the copy in TCRdb shows in-frame clones only, minus some. The table has around 690,000 clones, approximately 13% seen once. Sequencing was carried out using naive CD4+ T cells from blood. The receptors derive from a young man with type 1 diabetes.

The rearrangement links TRBV11-2 to TRBJ1-5, with D possibly matching TRBD1 (6 bases). There are 15 residues in the CDR3. Trimming removed 1 base at V and 4 bases at J, with 11 bases between. Germline CDR1 reads SGHAT; CDR2 reads FQNNGV. The CDR3 protein is CASSLGTGLNQPQHF. CDR3 coding DNA: TGTGCCAGCAGCTTAGGTACAGGGTTGAATCAGCCCCAGCATTTT.

In its sample, this clone was seen a few times. This sequence joins TRBV5-5 and TRBJ2-6; D not resolved. CDR3 length: 15 residues. Germline loops: CDR1 SGHKS, CDR2 YYEKEE (reference sequence). V was clipped by 2 bases and J by 2 bases, with 8 bases between them. DNA for the CDR3: TGTGCCAGCAGCTTAGGGCAGGCTGGGGCCAACGTCCTGACTTTC. Translating gives CASSLGQAGANVLTF.

This clone showed up just a few times. The V call is TRBV7-6, the J call TRBJ2-5, with D uncertain. Germline CDR1 SGHVS, CDR2 FNYEAQ. The CDR3 runs 13 residues. Trimming left V 0 bases short and J 2 bases short, with 4 bases between. The CDR3 DNA is TGTGCCAGCAGCTTAGCCGATCAAGAGACCCAGTACTTC. Its translation: CASSLADQETQYF.

The table lists this clone with a few counts. The V call is TRBV4-3, the J call TRBJ2-7, with TRBD1 as a possible D gene (5 bases). Germline CDR1 LGHNA, CDR2 YSLEER. V was pared by 0 bases and J by 4 bases, with 13 bases between. The length of the CDR3 is 15 residues. CDR3 residues: CASSQDSQGWYEQYF. The CDR3 DNA is TGCGCCAGCAGCCAAGATTCCCAGGGCTGGTACGAGCAGTACTTC.

This sequence joins TRBV11-3 and TRBJ2-5; D may match TRBD1 or TRBD2 (6 bases each). Trimming removed 3 bases from V and 5 bases from J, with 22 bases in between. The CDR3 loop spans 17 amino acids. CDR1 SGHNT and CDR2 YENEEA come from the germline V gene. The CDR3 region has the DNA TGTGCCAGCAGCTTTGGTATCACCGGGGGCCAAAGGGAGACCCAGTACTTC. It specifies CASSFGITGGQRETQYF.

The chain couples TRBV5-4 to TRBJ2-1; D is unclear. CDR1 is SGHNT and CDR2 is YYREEE in the germline V gene (reference sequence). This CDR3 is 11 amino acids long. The V gene lost 0 bases and the J gene lost 10 bases, with 5 bases spanning the gap. CDR3 bases: TGTGCCAGCAGCTTGGCGTCGGAGCAGTTCTTC. The encoded protein is CASSLASEQFF. The full variable domain, its missing parts supplied by reference TRBV5-4 and TRBJ2-1, is ETGVTQSPTHLIKTRGQQVTLRCSSQSGHNTVSWYQQALGQGPQFIFQYYREEENGRGNFPPRFSGLQFPNYSSELNVNALELDDSALYLCASSLASEQFFGPGTRLTVL.

This clone was detected a few times. The chain recombines TRBV7-9 with TRBJ2-1; TRBD2 aligns across 7 bases. Germline trimming cut 3 bases from V and 4 bases from J; bases unmatched to any gene: 9. Germline V gene data show CDR1 as SEHNR and CDR2 as FQNEAQ (reference sequence). The CDR3 totals 16 residues. The CDR3 DNA reads as TGTGCCAGCAGCTTTTTTATGAGGGAGGGATACAATGAGCAGTTCTTC. It specifies CASSFFMREGYNEQFF.

The chain employs TRBV7-9 and TRBJ2-1, with 7 bases lining up with TRBD2. J gave up 9 bases and V 1 base, and 6 bases lay outside the gene matches. Germline V CDR1 and CDR2: SEHNR, FQNEAQ (reference sequence). This CDR3 region has 14 residues. The CDR3 protein is CASSLEAGGSEQFF. In nucleotides, the CDR3 is TGTGCCAGCAGCTTAGAGGCCGGCGGGAGTGAGCAGTTCTTC.

The V gene is TRBV14, the J gene TRBJ1-3; no definite D call. The CDR3 totals 16 residues. Trimming pared 4 bases from V and 0 bases from J, leaving 13 bases between. CDR1 is SGHDN and CDR2 is FVKESK in the germline V gene. The CDR3 is CASSPLDWYSGNTIYF. As DNA, the CDR3 is TGTGCCAGCAGCCCCTTGGACTGGTACTCTGGAAACACCATATATTTT.

This chain connects TRBV5-1 to TRBJ1-2; 9 bases fit TRBD1. The CDR3 totals 14 residues. Germline CDR1 reads SGHRS; CDR2 reads YFSETQ. Unmatched junction bases numbered 5, after V lost 4 bases and J lost 4 bases. In DNA form, the CDR3 reads TGCGCCAGCAGCGCGACAGGGGGAGTCTATGGCTACACCTTC. This sequence encodes CASSATGGVYGYTF.

J is TRBJ2-5 and V is TRBV10-3; TRBD2 aligns across 10 bases. Looked up from germline, CDR1 is ENHRY and CDR2 is SYGVKD. V lost 10 bases, J lost 2 bases, and 10 bases stayed unmatched. The CDR3 sequence is 15 residues long. As DNA, the CDR3 is TGTGCCACCTCCAGCGGGGGGGCCGAGCAAGAGACCCAGTACTTC. Amino acids: CATSSGGAEQETQYF.

The gene calls are TRBV28 and TRBJ1-5; TRBD1 might be the D (5 bases). Germline CDR1 and CDR2: MDHEN and SYDVKM. The CDR3 runs 13 residues. V was shortened by 6 bases and J by 5 bases, with 11 bases between the two germline ends. DNA of the CDR3: TGTGCCAGCAGACCACAGGATGATCAGCCCCAGCATTTT. It specifies CASRPQDDQPQHF.